A selection of T cell receptor beta chains follows, all from one sample in a study of T cells in Graves' hyperthyroidism and ophthalmopathy. MiXCR, run by TCRdb on the multiplex PCR reads, gives a single entry per CDR3 protein. The repertoire holds 450,000 to 650,000 distinct CDR3 sequences, 20% seen once, with about 26% in the top ten. Sequencing was carried out using blood. All receptors derive from a man in his late teens or twenties with Graves' hyperthyroidism. Each CDR3 is given with its conserved first and last residue. Fields, in order: D gene, V gene, J gene, clone size, CDR3 DNA, CDR3 protein. The D gene is left open where the match is weak. Clone size appears in some rows only: once, few, many, or a class for an expanded clone.

D: NA
V: TRBV18
J: TRBJ2-5
size: many
DNA: TGTGCCAGCTCACCCCGACTAGGGGACCAAGAGACCCAGTACTTC
CDR3: CASSPRLGDQETQYF

D: NA
V: TRBV2
J: TRBJ1-5
size: many
DNA: TGTGCCAGCAGGGGTACTTCCCTCGGGCAGCCCCAGCATTTT
CDR3: CASRGTSLGQPQHF

D: TRBD2
V: TRBV27
J: TRBJ2-7
size: many
DNA: TGTGCCAGCAGTTTATCGGGGACTAGCGGGAAAGAGCAGTACTTC
CDR3: CASSLSGTSGKEQYF

D: TRBD1
V: TRBV7-6
J: TRBJ1-6
size: NA
DNA: TGTGCCAGCAGCTTGGAGTTGGGACAGGGAGAATGGGCTAGTTCACCCCTCCACTTT
CDR3: CASSLELGQGEWASSPLHF

D: TRBD1
V: TRBV28
J: TRBJ2-5
size: once
DNA: TGTGCCAGCAGTTCGACAAACGCCGGGACAGGGGGACGAGAGACCCAGTACTTC
CDR3: CASSSTNAGTGGRETQYF

D: NA
V: TRBV5-1
J: TRBJ1-5
size: NA
DNA: TGCGCCAGCAGCCCAGGGCTGGGAGTTGATCAGCCCCAGCATTTT
CDR3: CASSPGLGVDQPQHF

D: TRBD1
V: TRBV20-1
J: TRBJ1-2
size: many
DNA: TGCAGTGCTAGGGAACAGGGGGGATATGGCTACACCTTC
CDR3: CSAREQGGYGYTF

D: NA
V: TRBV12-3/TRBV12-4
J: TRBJ2-6
size: many
DNA: TGTGCCAGCAGAGAAGGGGAAACTGGGGCCAACGTCCTGACTTTC
CDR3: CASREGETGANVLTF

D: NA
V: TRBV28
J: TRBJ2-7
size: NA
DNA: TGTGCCAGCAAACCTCGGGGGTTTAGGGTAGAGTACGAGCAGTACTTC
CDR3: CASKPRGFRVEYEQYF

D: NA
V: TRBV11-2
J: TRBJ2-5
size: NA
DNA: TGTGCCAGCAGACCTTCGGGGGATGAGACCCAGTACTTC
CDR3: CASRPSGDETQYF

D: NA
V: TRBV6-1
J: TRBJ1-2
size: NA
DNA: TGTGCCAGCAGAGGTGCAGTCAGTAACTATGGCTACACCTTC
CDR3: CASRGAVSNYGYTF

D: NA
V: TRBV4-1
J: TRBJ1-1
size: NA
DNA: TGCGCCAGCAGCCAAGAGACGGGGACCGTTGGCACTGAAGCTTTCTTT
CDR3: CASSQETGTVGTEAFF

D: TRBD1
V: TRBV12-5
J: TRBJ1-5
size: NA
DNA: TGTGCTAGTGGGCCGGACAGGGGGTGGAATCAGCCCAAGCATTTT
CDR3: CASGPDRGWNQPKHF

D: NA
V: TRBV20-1
J: TRBJ2-5
size: NA
DNA: TGCAGTGCTAAAACCCGGGGGGCGATAGAAGAGACCCAGTACTTC
CDR3: CSAKTRGAIEETQYF

D: NA
V: TRBV12-3/TRBV12-4
J: TRBJ1-2
size: NA
DNA: TGTGCCAGCAGTTTAGTACACCTTAGGGGCGGCTACACCTTC
CDR3: CASSLVHLRGGYTF

D: NA
V: TRBV19
J: TRBJ2-2
size: many
DNA: TGTGCCAGTAGTGGCCGGGCCTCGGGGACCGGGGAGCTGTTTTTT
CDR3: CASSGRASGTGELFF

D: NA
V: TRBV29-1
J: TRBJ2-7
size: NA
DNA: TGCAGCGCTGATAGTGGCATCCGTCCCGGCTACGAGCAGTACTTC
CDR3: CSADSGIRPGYEQYF

D: TRBD1
V: TRBV28
J: TRBJ2-7
size: many
DNA: TGTGCCAGCACCTTGACAGGGACGGGCGAGCAGTACTTC
CDR3: CASTLTGTGEQYF

D: NA
V: TRBV10-3
J: TRBJ2-2
size: many
DNA: TGTGCCATCTCTCCGGGCTTCGCGAACACCGGGGAGCTGTTTTTT
CDR3: CAISPGFANTGELFF

D: NA
V: TRBV2
J: TRBJ1-1
size: many
DNA: TGTGCCAGCAGTAAGACAGCCCAGCCTGAAGCTTTCTTT
CDR3: CASSKTAQPEAFF

D: TRBD1
V: TRBV5-6
J: TRBJ1-2
size: NA
DNA: TGTGCCAGCAGCTTGTGGGACAGGGTCGGCTATGGCTACACCTTC
CDR3: CASSLWDRVGYGYTF

D: NA
V: TRBV5-1
J: TRBJ1-1
size: few
DNA: TGCGCCAGCAGCAACTCCCCTCCGTCGGGAACGGCTTTCTTT
CDR3: CASSNSPPSGTAFF

D: NA
V: TRBV12-3/TRBV12-4
J: TRBJ1-1
size: many
DNA: TGTGCCAGCAGCTCCAGGGGAGGGAGTAGTACTGAAGCTTTCTTT
CDR3: CASSSRGGSSTEAFF

D: NA
V: TRBV28
J: TRBJ2-7
size: once
DNA: TGTGCCAGCAGCTGGGGTAGATTCTACGAGCAGTACTTC
CDR3: CASSWGRFYEQYF

D: NA
V: TRBV12-3/TRBV12-4
J: TRBJ1-5
size: many
DNA: TGTGCCAGCAGTTTAGGTCGCCCGTGGGGGAATCAGCCCCAGCATTTT
CDR3: CASSLGRPWGNQPQHF

D: NA
V: TRBV11-3
J: TRBJ2-7
size: NA
DNA: TGTGCCAGCAGCTTAGAATACGGATCCTACGAGCAGTACTTC
CDR3: CASSLEYGSYEQYF

D: NA
V: TRBV30
J: TRBJ1-2
size: NA
DNA: TGTGCCTGGACGATCCGACTCGATCAGGATGGTGGCTACACCTTC
CDR3: CAWTIRLDQDGGYTF

D: NA
V: TRBV30
J: TRBJ2-7
size: many
DNA: TGTGCCTGGAGTAGGGGGGGAAGCGAGCAGTACTTC
CDR3: CAWSRGGSEQYF

D: NA
V: TRBV28
J: TRBJ2-7
size: NA
DNA: TGTGCCAGCATCTCGAGGGTGGAATCCTACGAGCAGTACTTC
CDR3: CASISRVESYEQYF

D: NA
V: TRBV12-3/TRBV12-4
J: TRBJ2-5
size: NA
DNA: TGTGCCGGCAGTTTGGCCTCACAGGATGCAGGGGGGGAGACCCAGTACTTC
CDR3: CAGSLASQDAGGETQYF

D: NA
V: TRBV4-1
J: TRBJ2-2
size: NA
DNA: TGCGCCAGCAGCCAAGGTCTCAGAGGGGGGCCTGGCACCGGGGAGCTGTTTTTT
CDR3: CASSQGLRGGPGTGELFF

D: NA
V: TRBV3-1
J: TRBJ1-1
size: many
DNA: TGTGCCAGCAGCCAAGATCCTCTCAGGGTGGGCACTGAAGCTTTCTTT
CDR3: CASSQDPLRVGTEAFF

D: TRBD1
V: TRBV4-1
J: TRBJ2-7
size: NA
DNA: TGCGCCAGCAGCCAAACAGGGGCGACCCTCTACGAGCAGTACTTC
CDR3: CASSQTGATLYEQYF

D: NA
V: TRBV3-1
J: TRBJ2-4
size: few
DNA: TGTGCCAGCAGCTGGGAACGGGGGGCTAGGTACTTC
CDR3: CASSWERGARYF

D: NA
V: TRBV2
J: TRBJ2-7
size: few
DNA: TGTGCCAGCAGGAGCGGTCTAGGGGAGCAGTACTTC
CDR3: CASRSGLGEQYF

D: NA
V: TRBV12-3/TRBV12-4
J: TRBJ1-2
size: many
DNA: TGTGCCAGCAGTTTAGGTGGGGAGGCGGGCTACACCTTC
CDR3: CASSLGGEAGYTF

D: TRBD1
V: TRBV12-3/TRBV12-4
J: TRBJ1-2
size: many
DNA: TGTGCCAGCAGCTTAGGGGGCTTCGGCTACACCTTC
CDR3: CASSLGGFGYTF

D: TRBD1
V: TRBV27
J: TRBJ1-2
size: many
DNA: TGTGCCAGCAGTCCTAGGACAGGGGGCGGCTACACCTTC
CDR3: CASSPRTGGGYTF

D: NA
V: TRBV6-2/TRBV6-3
J: TRBJ1-5
size: NA
DNA: TGTGCCACCACGCTCGGGGATCGACGGCAGCCCCAGCATTTT
CDR3: CATTLGDRRQPQHF

D: NA
V: TRBV4-1
J: TRBJ1-2
size: few
DNA: TGCGCCAGCCGGCAATCAGGAGCGCTTAACTATGGCTACACCTTC
CDR3: CASRQSGALNYGYTF

D: NA
V: TRBV20-1
J: TRBJ2-5
size: few
DNA: TGCAGTGCCGGAGGGGGGCCAGGAGAGACCCAGTACTTC
CDR3: CSAGGGPGETQYF

D: NA
V: TRBV19
J: TRBJ1-1
size: many
DNA: TGTGCCAGTAGTATAGGTTCGGCAGCCATGAACACTGAAGCTTTCTTT
CDR3: CASSIGSAAMNTEAFF

D: NA
V: TRBV5-6
J: TRBJ2-2
size: NA
DNA: TGTGCCAGCAGCTTGGCTGTAAGCCCTAGTACCGGGGAGCTGTTTTTT
CDR3: CASSLAVSPSTGELFF

D: NA
V: TRBV18
J: TRBJ1-1
size: many
DNA: TGTGCCAGCTCACCATCAACCATGCACAGTAAAGCTTTCTTT
CDR3: CASSPSTMHSKAFF

D: TRBD1
V: TRBV20-1
J: TRBJ1-5
size: many
DNA: TGCAGTGCTAGAGGGGACAGCAAACAGCCCCAGCATTTT
CDR3: CSARGDSKQPQHF

D: NA
V: TRBV6-5
J: TRBJ2-7
size: many
DNA: TGTGCCAGCAGTTACCACAATTCGAGAAACGAGCAGTACTTC
CDR3: CASSYHNSRNEQYF

D: NA
V: TRBV19
J: TRBJ2-5
size: many
DNA: TGTGCCAGTAGGGCGGCAGGGGGGGAGACCCAGTACTTC
CDR3: CASRAAGGETQYF

D: TRBD2
V: TRBV29-1
J: TRBJ2-7
size: many
DNA: TGCAGCGTTCTAGCGGCAAACTACGAGCAGTACTTC
CDR3: CSVLAANYEQYF